What follows is one TCR beta chain and its context. What it binds is unknown. Healthy Caucasians from Russia aged about 6 to 90 served as donors. Samples had at least 6.5 million PBMCs isolated from them. The second PCR ran roughly 7 to 12 cycles with a sample-barcoded 5' primer and J-beta primers. TCRdb redid the calling of the 5' RACE reads with MiXCR, one entry per CDR3 protein. The sample gives more than 550,000 distinct CDR3 sequences, roughly 20% of which show up once; 20% to 25% is in the top ten. These data originate in a study of blood T cells in healthy people across ages. Study-wide points: A strong correlation between TCR beta diversity and naive T cell percentage was seen. Relative to aged donors, long-lived donors carried more naive CD4+ cells and displayed higher diversity.

The CDR3 is 14 amino acids. V was clipped by 6 bases and J by 6 bases; unmatched bases: 10. The V gene is TRBV12-3 or TRBV12-4, the J gene TRBJ2-7; 8 nucleotides match TRBD1. This TCR came from a man between 65 and 85 years old in good health. The sequenced sample was blood. The DNA of the CDR3 is TGTGCCAGCAGCTCAGACAGGGGAGTGGTCGAGCAGTACTTC. Protein: CASSSDRGVVEQYF.